This T cell receptor beta chain was captured by sequencing in a study of T cell repertoires in cytomegalovirus infection. This clonotype has a handful of counts. Its matching antigen is unknown. TCRdb re-analysed the reads in MiXCR, keeping a single row per CDR3 protein. The data hold around 750,000 distinct CDR3 sequences, with 30% to 35% observed a single time. The CDR3 totals 13 residues. Germline assignment: CDR1 SNHLY and CDR2 FYNNEI. The V and J ends lost 9 bases and 5 bases, in that order; junction bases with no gene match: 8. The receptor was derived from a human donor in good health (CMV status not recorded). Some clones in this sample may be carry-over from other donors' samples. The input for sequencing was cultured CD8+ T cells from PBMCs, taken from culture after CMV antigen stimulation. The rearrangement links TRBV2 to TRBJ2-7; 9 nucleotides align to TRBD1. CDR3 DNA: TGTGCCAGGGTGGACAGGGGAAGCAACGAGCAGTACTTC. Amino acid sequence: CARVDRGSNEQYF.